In this sample, the clone carrying this TCR beta chain turned up once. This sample stems from a study of blood T cell repertoires in COVID-19. Study summary: Material from acute and convalescent COVID-19 was sourced from the United States, Italy and Spain. T cells, B-cell-depleted T cells, or PBMCs supplied cDNA or gDNA.

Original analysis: Reference gene primer amplification yielded estimated nucleated cell counts. Produced via immunoSEQ multiplex PCR; TCRdb's table is partial and in-frame only. V and J calls and clone size are copied from that table; D and trimming were computed from the DNA. The sample carries about 70,000 clones, roughly 91% recorded once. In germline, CDR1 is GTSNPN, CDR2 SVGIG (reference sequence). The trim removed 5 bases at V and 2 bases at J, leaving 1 base unmatched. The CDR3 is 12 amino acids. Sequencing used peripheral blood. This TCR came from a man aged 55-75 years with acute or convalescent COVID-19. The genes are TRBV30 and TRBJ2-7; 9 bases align to TRBD1. CDR3 region: CAWGTGPYEQYF. The CDR3 coding sequence is TGTGCCTGGGGGACAGGGCCCTACGAGCAGTACTTC.